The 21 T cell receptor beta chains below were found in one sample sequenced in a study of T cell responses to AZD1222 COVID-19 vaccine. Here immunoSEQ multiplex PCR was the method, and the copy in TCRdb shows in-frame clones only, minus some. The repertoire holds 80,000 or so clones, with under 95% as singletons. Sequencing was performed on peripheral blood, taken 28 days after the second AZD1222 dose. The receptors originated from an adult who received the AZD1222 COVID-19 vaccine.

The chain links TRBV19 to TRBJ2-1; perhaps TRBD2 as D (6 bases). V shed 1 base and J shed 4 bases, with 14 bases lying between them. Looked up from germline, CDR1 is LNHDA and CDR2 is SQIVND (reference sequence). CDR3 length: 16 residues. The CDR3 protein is CASSIVGQGLYNEQFF. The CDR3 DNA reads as TGTGCCAGTAGTATAGTCGGGCAGGGACTTTACAATGAGCAGTTCTTC.

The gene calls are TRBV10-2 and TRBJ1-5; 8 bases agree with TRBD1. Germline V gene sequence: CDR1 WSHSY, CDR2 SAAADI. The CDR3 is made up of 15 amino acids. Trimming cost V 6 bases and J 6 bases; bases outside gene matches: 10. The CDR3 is CASSSGQDLVQPQHF. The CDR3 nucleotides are TGCGCCAGCAGCTCGGGACAGGATTTGGTTCAGCCCCAGCATTTT.

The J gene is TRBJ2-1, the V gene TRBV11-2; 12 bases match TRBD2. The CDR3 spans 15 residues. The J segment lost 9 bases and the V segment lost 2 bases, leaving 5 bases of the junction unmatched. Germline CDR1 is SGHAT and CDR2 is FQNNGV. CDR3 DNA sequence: TGTGCCAGCAGCTTATCTAGCGGGAGGGCCGTTGAGCAGTTCTTC. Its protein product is CASSLSSGRAVEQFF. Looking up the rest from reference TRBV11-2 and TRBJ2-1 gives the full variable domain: EAGVAQSPRYKIIEKRQSVAFWCNPISGHATLYWYQQILGQGPKLLIQFQNNGVVDDSQLPKDRFSAERLKGVDSTLKIQPAKLEDSAVYLCASSLSSGRAVEQFFGPGTRLTVL.

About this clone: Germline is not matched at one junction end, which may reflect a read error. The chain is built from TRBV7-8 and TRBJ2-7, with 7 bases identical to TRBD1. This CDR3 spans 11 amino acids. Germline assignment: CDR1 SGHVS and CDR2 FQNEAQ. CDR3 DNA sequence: TGTGCCAGCAGCGCACGGACAGGATTCCACTTC. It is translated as CASSARTGFHF.

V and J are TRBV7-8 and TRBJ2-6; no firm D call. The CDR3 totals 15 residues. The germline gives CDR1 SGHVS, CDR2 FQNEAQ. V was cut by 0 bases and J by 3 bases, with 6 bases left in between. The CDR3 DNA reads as TGTGCCAGCAGCTTAGCGCTCGATGGGGCCAACGTCCTGACTTTC. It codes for CASSLALDGANVLTF.

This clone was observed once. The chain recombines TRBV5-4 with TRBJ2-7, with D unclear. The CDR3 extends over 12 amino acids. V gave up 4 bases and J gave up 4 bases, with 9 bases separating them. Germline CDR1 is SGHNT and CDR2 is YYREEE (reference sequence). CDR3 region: CASSSPGYEQYF. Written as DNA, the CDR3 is TGTGCCAGCAGCAGCCCCGGATACGAGCAGTACTTC. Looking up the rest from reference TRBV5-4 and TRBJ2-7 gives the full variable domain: ETGVTQSPTHLIKTRGQQVTLRCSSQSGHNTVSWYQQALGQGPQFIFQYYREEENGRGNFPPRFSGLQFPNYSSELNVNALELDDSALYLCASSSPGYEQYFGPGTRLTVT.

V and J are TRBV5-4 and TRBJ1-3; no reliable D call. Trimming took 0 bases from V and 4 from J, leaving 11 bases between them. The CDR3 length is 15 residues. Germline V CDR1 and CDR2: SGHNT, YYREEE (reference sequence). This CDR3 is CASSLVGGSGNTIYF. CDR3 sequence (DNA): TGTGCCAGCAGCTTGGTGGGAGGATCAGGAAACACCATATATTTT. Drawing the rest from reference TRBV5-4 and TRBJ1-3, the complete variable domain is ETGVTQSPTHLIKTRGQQVTLRCSSQSGHNTVSWYQQALGQGPQFIFQYYREEENGRGNFPPRFSGLQFPNYSSELNVNALELDDSALYLCASSLVGGSGNTIYFGEGSWLTVV.

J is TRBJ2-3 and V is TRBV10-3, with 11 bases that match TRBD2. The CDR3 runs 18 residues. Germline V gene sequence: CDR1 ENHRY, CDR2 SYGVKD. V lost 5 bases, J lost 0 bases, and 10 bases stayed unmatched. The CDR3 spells CAISQLGTSGYSTDTQYF. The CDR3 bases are TGTGCCATCAGTCAACTCGGGACTAGCGGTTATAGCACAGATACGCAGTATTTT.

The chain's CDR3 is CASSQGGWGTEAFF. In DNA, the CDR3 is TGTGCCAGCAGTCAGGGTGGTTGGGGCACTGAAGCTTTCTTT. This sequence joins TRBV6-5 and TRBJ1-1; a possible D gene is TRBD1 (5 bases). The CDR3 is 14 amino acids. V shed 5 bases and J shed 4 bases, with 14 bases lying between them. Per germline, CDR1 MNHEY and CDR2 SVGAGI.

This chain's CDR3 is CASTGTSGPPRYEQYF. The CDR3, as DNA: TGTGCCAGTACCGGGACTAGCGGGCCCCCTCGCTACGAGCAGTACTTC. The chain joins TRBV2 to TRBJ2-7; 12 bases align to TRBD2. Germline values: CDR1 SNHLY, CDR2 FYNNEI. J gave up 3 bases and V 9 bases, and 12 bases lay outside the gene matches. This CDR3 comprises 16 residues.

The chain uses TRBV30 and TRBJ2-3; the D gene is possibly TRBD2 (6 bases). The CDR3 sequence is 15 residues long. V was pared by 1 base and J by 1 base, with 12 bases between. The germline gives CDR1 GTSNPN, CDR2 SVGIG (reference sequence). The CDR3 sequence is CAWSGIAEGTDTQYF. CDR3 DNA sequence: TGTGCCTGGAGTGGAATAGCGGAGGGCACAGATACGCAGTATTTT.

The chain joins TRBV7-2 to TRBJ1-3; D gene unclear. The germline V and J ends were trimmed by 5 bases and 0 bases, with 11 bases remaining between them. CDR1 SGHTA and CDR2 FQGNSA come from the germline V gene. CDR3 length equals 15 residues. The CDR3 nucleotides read TGTGCCAGCAGCCCTCAGTTCTTCTCTGGAAACACCATATATTTT. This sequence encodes CASSPQFFSGNTIYF.

The CDR3 bases are TGTGCCAGCAGCCTCGCCGGGGAGCTGTTTTTT. Residues: CASSLAGELFF. The chain is built from TRBV27 and TRBJ2-2; D remains unclear. Trimming removed 6 bases at V and 6 bases at J, with 5 bases between. The germline gives CDR1 MNHEY, CDR2 SMNVEV (reference sequence). The CDR3 consists of 11 residues.

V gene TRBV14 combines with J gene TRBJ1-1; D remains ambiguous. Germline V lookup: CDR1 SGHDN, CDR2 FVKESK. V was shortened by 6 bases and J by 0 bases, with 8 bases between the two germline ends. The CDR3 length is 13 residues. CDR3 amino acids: CASRAGLNTEAFF. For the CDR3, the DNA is TGTGCCAGCAGGGCGGGTCTGAACACTGAAGCTTTCTTT.

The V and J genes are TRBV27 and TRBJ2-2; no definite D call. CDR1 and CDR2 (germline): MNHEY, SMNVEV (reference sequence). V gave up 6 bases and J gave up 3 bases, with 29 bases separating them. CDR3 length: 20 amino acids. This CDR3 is CASRPPPEASEVVDTGELFF. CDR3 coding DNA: TGTGCCAGCAGGCCACCCCCCGAGGCTAGTGAGGTTGTAGACACCGGGGAGCTGTTTTTT.

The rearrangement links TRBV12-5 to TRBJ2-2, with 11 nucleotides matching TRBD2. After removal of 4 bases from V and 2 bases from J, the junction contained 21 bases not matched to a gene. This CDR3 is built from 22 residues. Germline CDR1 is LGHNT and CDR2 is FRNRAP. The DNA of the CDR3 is TGTGCTAGTGGTTCAAAAACAAAGACTAGCGGGATCGCGGATACTAACACCGGGGAGCTGTTTTTT. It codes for CASGSKTKTSGIADTNTGELFF.

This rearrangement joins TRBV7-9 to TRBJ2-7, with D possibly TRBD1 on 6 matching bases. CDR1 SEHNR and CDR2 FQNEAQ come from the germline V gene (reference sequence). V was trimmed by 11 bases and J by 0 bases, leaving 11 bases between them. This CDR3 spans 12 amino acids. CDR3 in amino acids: CAGTSSSYEQYF. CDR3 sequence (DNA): TGTGCCGGGACATCGAGCTCCTACGAGCAGTACTTC.

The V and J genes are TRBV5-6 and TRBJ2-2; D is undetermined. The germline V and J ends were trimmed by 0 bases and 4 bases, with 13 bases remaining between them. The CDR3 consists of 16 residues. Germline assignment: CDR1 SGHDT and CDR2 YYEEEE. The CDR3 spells CASSLVSTLFTGELFF. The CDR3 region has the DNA TGTGCCAGCAGCTTGGTATCCACACTTTTCACCGGGGAGCTGTTTTTT.

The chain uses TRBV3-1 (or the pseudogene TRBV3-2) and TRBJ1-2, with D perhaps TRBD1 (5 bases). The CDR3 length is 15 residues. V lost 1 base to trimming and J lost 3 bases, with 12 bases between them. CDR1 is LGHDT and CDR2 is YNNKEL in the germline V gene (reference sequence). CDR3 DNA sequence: TGTGCCAGCAGCCAAGCAGGGACCCAGGACTATGGCTACACCTTC. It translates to CASSQAGTQDYGYTF.

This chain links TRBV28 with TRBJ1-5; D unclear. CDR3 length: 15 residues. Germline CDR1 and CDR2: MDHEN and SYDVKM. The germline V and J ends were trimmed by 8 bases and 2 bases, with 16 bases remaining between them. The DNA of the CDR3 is TGTGCCAGCCGCACTAGGGCCCTGGGCAATCAGCCCCAGCATTTT. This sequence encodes CASRTRALGNQPQHF.

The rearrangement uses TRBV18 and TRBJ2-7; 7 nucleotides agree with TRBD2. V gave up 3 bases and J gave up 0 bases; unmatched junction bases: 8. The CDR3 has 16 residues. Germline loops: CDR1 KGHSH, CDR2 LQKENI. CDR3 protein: CASSPASGVHSYEQYF. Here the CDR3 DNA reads TGTGCCAGCTCACCTGCCAGCGGGGTCCACTCCTACGAGCAGTACTTC. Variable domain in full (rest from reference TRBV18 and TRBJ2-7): NAGVMQNPRHLVRRRGQEARLRCSPMKGHSHVYWYRQLPEEGLKFMVYLQKENIIDESGMPKERFSAEFPKEGPSILRIQQVVRGDSAAYFCASSPASGVHSYEQYFGPGTRLTVT.